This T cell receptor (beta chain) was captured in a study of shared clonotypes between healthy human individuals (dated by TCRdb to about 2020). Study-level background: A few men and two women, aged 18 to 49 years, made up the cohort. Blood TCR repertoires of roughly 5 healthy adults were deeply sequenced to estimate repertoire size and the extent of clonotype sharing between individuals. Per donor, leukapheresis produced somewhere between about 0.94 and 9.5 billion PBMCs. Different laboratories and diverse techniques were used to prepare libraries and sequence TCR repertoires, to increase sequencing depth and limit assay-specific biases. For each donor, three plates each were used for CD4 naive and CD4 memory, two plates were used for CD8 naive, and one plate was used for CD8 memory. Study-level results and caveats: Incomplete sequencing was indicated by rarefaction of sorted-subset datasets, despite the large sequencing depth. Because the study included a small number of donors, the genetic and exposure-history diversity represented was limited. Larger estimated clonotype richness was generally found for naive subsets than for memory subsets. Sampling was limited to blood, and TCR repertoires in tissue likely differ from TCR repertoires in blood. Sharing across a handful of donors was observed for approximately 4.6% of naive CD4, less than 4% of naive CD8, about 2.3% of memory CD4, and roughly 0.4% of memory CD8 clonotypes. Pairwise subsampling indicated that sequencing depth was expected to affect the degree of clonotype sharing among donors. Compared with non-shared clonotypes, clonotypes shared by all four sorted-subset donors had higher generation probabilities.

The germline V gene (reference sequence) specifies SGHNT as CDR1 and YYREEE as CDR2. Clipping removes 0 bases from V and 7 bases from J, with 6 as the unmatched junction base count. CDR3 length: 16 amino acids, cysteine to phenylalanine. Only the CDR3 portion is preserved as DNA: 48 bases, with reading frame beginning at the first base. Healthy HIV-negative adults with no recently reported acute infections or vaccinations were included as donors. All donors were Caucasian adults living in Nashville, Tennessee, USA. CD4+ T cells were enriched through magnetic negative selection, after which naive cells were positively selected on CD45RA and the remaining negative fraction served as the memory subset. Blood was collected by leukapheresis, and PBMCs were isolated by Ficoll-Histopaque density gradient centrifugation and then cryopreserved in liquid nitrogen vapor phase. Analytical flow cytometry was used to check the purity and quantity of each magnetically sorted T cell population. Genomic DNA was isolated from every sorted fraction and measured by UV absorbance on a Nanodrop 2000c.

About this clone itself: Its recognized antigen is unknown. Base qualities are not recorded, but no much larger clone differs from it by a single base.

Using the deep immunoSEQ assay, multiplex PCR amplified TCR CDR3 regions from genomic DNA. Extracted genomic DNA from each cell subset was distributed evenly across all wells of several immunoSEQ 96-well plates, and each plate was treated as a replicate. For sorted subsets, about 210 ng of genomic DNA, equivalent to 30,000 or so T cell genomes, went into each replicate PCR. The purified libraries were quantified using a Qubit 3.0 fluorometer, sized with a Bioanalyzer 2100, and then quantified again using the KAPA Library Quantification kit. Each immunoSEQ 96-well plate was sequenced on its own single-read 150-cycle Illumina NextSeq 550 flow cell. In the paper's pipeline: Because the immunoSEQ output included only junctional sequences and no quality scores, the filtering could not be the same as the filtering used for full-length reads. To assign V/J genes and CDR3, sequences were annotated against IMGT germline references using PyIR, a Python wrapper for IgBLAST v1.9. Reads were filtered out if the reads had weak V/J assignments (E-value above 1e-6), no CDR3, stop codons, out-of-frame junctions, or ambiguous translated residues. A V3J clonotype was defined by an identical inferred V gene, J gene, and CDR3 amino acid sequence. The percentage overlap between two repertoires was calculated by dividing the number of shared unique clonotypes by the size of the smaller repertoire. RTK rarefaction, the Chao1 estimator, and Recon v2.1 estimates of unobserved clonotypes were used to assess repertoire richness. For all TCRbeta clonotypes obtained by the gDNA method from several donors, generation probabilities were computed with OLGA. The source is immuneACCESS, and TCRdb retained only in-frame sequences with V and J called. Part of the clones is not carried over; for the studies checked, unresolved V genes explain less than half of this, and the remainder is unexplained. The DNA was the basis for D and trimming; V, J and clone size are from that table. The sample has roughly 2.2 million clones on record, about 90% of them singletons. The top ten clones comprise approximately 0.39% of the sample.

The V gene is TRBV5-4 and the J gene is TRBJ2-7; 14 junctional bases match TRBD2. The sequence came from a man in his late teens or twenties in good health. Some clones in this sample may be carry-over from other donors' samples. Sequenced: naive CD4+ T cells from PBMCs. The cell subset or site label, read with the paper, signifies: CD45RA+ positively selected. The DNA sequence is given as TGTGCCAGCAGCTTGGGGGGACTAGCGGGAGCAAGGGAGCAGTACTTC. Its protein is CASSLGGLAGAREQYF.